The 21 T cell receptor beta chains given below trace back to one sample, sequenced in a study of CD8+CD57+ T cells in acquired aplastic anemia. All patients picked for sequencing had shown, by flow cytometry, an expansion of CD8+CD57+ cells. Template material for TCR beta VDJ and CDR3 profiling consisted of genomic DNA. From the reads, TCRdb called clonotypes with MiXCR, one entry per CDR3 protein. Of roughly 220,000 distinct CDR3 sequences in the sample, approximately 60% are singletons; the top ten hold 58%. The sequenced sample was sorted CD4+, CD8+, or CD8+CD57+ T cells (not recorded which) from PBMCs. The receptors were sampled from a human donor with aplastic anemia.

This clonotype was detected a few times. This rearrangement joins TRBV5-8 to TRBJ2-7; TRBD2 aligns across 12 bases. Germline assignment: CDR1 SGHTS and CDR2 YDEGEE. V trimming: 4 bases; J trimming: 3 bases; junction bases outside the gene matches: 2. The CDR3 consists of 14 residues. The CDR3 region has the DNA TGTGCCAGCAGCCCGGGACTAGCGGGCTACGAGCAGTACTTC. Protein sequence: CASSPGLAGYEQYF.

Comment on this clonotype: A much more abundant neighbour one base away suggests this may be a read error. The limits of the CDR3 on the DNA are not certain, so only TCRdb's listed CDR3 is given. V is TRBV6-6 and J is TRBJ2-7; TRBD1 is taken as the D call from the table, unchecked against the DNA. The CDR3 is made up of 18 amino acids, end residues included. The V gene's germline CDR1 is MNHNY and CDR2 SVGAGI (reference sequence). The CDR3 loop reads CASSYFSPGVGKGNERYF.

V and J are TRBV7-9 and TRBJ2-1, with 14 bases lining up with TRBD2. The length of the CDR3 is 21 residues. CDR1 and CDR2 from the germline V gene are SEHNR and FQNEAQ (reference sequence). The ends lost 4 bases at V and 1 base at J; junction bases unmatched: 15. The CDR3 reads CASSSSPGLAGETRSYNEQFF. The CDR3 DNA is TGTGCCAGCAGCTCCAGTCCGGGACTAGCGGGGGAAACCAGGTCCTACAATGAGCAGTTCTTC. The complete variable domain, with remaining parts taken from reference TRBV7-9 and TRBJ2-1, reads DTGVSQNPRHKITKRGQNVTFRCDPISEHNRLYWYRQTLGQGPEFLTYFQNEAQLEKSRLLSDRFSAERPKGSFSTLEIQRTEQGDSAMYLCASSSSPGLAGETRSYNEQFFGPGTRLTVL.

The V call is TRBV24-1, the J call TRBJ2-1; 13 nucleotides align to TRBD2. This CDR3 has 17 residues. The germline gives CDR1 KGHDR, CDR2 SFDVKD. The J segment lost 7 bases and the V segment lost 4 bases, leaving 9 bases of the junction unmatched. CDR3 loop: CATSDSGTSGILNEQFF. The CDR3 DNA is TGTGCCACCAGTGACTCCGGGACTAGCGGGATATTAAATGAGCAGTTCTTC.

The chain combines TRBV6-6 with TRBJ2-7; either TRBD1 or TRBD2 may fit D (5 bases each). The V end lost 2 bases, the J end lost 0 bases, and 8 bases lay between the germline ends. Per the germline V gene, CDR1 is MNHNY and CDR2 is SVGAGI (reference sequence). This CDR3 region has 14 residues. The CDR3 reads CASSYPGGSYEQYF. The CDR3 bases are TGTGCCAGCAGTTACCCTGGGGGCTCCTACGAGCAGTACTTC.

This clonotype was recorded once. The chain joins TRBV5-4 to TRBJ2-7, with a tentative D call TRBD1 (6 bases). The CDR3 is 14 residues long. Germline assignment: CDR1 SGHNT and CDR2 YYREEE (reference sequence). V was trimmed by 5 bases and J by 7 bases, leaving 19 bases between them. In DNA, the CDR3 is TGTGCCAGCAGTGACCAGGGGCGCAGAATGGAGCAGTACTTC. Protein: CASSDQGRRMEQYF.

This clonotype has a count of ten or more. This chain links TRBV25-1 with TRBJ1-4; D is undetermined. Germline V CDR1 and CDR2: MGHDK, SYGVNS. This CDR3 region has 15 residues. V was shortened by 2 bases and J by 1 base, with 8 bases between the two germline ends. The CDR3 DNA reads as TGTGCCAGCAGTGAAGATGTGGTAACTAATGAAAAACTGTTTTTT. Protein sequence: CASSEDVVTNEKLFF. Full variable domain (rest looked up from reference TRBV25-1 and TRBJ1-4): EADIYQTPRYLVIGTGKKITLECSQTMGHDKMYWYQQDPGMELHLIHYSYGVNSTEKGDLSSESTVSRIRTEHFPLTLESARPSHTSQYLCASSEDVVTNEKLFFGSGTQLSVL.

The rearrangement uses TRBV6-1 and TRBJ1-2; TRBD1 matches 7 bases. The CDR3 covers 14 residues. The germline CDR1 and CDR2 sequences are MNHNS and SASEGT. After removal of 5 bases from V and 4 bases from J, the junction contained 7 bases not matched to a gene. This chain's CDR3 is CASSSGQAFYGYTF. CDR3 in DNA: TGTGCCAGCAGTTCTGGACAGGCGTTCTATGGCTACACCTTC.

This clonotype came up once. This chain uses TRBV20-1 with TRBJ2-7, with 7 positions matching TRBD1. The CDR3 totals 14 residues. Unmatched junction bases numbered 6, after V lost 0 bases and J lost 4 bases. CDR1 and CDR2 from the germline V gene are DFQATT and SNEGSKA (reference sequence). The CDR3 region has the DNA TGCAGTGCTAGAGATAGGGGGACAGTATACGAGCAGTACTTC. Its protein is CSARDRGTVYEQYF.

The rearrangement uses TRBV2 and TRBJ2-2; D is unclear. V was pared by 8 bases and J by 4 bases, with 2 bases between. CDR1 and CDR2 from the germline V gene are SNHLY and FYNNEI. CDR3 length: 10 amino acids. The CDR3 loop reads CASGTGELFF. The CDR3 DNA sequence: TGTGCCAGCGGCACCGGGGAGCTGTTTTTT.

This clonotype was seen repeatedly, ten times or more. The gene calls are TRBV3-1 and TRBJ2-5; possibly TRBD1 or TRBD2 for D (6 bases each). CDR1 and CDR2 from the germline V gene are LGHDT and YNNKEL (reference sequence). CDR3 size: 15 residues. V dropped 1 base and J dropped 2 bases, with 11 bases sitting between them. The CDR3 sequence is CASSQVAGTQETQYF. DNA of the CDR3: TGTGCCAGCAGCCAAGTTGCGGGGACACAAGAGACCCAGTACTTC.

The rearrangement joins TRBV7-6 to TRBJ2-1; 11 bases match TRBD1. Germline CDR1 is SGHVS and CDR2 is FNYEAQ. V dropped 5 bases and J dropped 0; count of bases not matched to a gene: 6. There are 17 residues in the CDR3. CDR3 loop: CASSTGTGGNSYNEQFF. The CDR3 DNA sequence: TGTGCCAGCAGCACAGGGACAGGGGGAAACTCCTACAATGAGCAGTTCTTC.

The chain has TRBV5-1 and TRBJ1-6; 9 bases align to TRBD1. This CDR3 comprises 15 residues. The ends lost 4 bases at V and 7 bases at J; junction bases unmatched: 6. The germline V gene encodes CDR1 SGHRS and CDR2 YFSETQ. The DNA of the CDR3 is TGCGCCAGCAGCACATCCGGGACAGGGAATTCACCCCTCCACTTT. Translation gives CASSTSGTGNSPLHF.

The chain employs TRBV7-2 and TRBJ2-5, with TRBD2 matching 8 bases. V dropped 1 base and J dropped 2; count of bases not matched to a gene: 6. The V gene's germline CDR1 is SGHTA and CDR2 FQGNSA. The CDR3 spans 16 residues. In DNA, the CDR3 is TGTGCCAGCAGCTTAGATCTTAGCGGGATGCAAGAGACCCAGTACTTC. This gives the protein CASSLDLSGMQETQYF.

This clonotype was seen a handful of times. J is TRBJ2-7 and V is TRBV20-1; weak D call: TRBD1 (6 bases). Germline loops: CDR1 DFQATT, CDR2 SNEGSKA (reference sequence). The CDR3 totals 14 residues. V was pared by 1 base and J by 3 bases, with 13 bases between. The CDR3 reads CSARVQGFSYEQYF. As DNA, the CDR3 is TGCAGTGCTAGAGTCCAGGGGTTTAGCTACGAGCAGTACTTC.

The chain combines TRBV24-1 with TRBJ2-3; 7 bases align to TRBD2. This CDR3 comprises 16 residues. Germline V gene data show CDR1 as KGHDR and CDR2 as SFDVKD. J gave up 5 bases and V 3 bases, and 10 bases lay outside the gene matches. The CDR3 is CATSDPGRGRGDTQYF. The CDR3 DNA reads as TGTGCCACCAGTGATCCGGGGCGGGGGAGAGGAGATACGCAGTATTTT.

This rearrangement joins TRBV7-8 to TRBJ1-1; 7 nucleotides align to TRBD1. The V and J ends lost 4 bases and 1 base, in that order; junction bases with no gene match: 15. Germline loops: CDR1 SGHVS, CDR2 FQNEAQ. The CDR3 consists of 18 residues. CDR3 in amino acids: CASSSQVEGAKRNTEAFF. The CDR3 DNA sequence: TGTGCCAGCAGCTCACAGGTGGAGGGGGCAAAAAGGAACACTGAAGCTTTCTTT.

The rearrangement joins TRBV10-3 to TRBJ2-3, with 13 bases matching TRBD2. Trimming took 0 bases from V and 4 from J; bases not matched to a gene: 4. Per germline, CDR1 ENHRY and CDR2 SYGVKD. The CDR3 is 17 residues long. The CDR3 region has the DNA TGTGCCATCAGTGAGTCAGGACTAGCGGGAGTTGCAGATACGCAGTATTTT. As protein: CAISESGLAGVADTQYF.

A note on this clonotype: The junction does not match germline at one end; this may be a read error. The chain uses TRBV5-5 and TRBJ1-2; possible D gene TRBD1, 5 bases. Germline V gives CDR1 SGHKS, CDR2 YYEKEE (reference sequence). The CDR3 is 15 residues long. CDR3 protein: CASSSLQGIDYGYTF. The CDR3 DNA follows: TGCGCCAGCAGCTCCCTTCAGGGAATCGACTATGGCTACACCTTC. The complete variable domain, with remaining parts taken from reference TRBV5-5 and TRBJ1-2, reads DAGVTQSPTHLIKTRGQQVTLRCSPISGHKSVSWYQQVLGQGPQFIFQYYEKEERGRGNFPDRFSARQFPNYSSELNVNALLLGDSALYLCASSSLQGIDYGYTFGSGTRLTVV.

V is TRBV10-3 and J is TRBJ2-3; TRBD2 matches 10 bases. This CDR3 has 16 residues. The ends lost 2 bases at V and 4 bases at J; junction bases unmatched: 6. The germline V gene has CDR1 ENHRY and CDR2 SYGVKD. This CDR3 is CAISESGGVVADTQYF. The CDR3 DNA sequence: TGTGCCATCAGTGAGAGCGGGGGGGTAGTCGCAGATACGCAGTATTTT.

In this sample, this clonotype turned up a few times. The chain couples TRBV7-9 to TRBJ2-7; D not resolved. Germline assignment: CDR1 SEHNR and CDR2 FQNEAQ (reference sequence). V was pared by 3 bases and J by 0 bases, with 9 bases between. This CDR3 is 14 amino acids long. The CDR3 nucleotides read TGTGCCAGCAGCTTTCTTACAGACTCCTACGAGCAGTACTTC. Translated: CASSFLTDSYEQYF.